This T cell receptor (beta chain) was sequenced during a study of T cell clusters in autoimmune cytopenias. Some 38,000 genome equivalents of blood DNA were amplified for TRB. Multiplex touch-down PCR amplified TRB using TRB-A and TRB-B pools in one tube. After re-calling the multiplex PCR reads, TCRdb lists one entry per CDR3 protein, DNA absent. The listing records several hundred distinct CDR3 sequences. This sample also belongs to another study, concerning T cell repertoires in aging, cancer and after chemotherapy. That report notes: Pre- and post-chemotherapy samples were paired from chronic lymphocytic leukemia patients treated with fludarabine- or bendamustine-based regimens. Some 9.4 million TCR reads made up the full dataset.

Material: peripheral blood. The sequence was collected from a human donor with chronic lymphocytic leukemia.

CDR3 loop: CASSSGWGETQYF. The chain joins TRBV7-2 to TRBJ2-5; the D call from TCRdb, TRBD1, cannot be confirmed without DNA. There are 13 residues in the CDR3. The germline V gene has CDR1 SGHTA and CDR2 FQGNSA.